This TCR beta chain originates from a study of patients and donors after allogeneic stem cell transplantation. TCRdb re-called the RT-PCR reads through MiXCR, storing one row per CDR3 protein. The top ten hold around 7.2% of the sample, which has 390,000 or so distinct CDR3 sequences, approximately 16% seen once. V gave up 8 bases and J gave up 3 bases, with 12 bases separating them. Germline values: CDR1 MNHNS, CDR2 SASEGT. The CDR3 sequence is 13 residues long. Sequenced: blood, either unsorted or a sorted T cell fraction (not recorded which). The rearrangement uses TRBV6-1 and TRBJ2-3, with D possibly matching TRBD2 (5 bases). The clonotype was recovered from a human donor who was either an allogeneic HSCT recipient or a stem cell or donor lymphocyte infusion donor (not recorded which). It is not recorded whose cells these are; they may come from a transplant donor. CDR3 loop: CASFRRGTDTQYF. For the CDR3, the DNA is TGTGCCAGCTTCCGACGGGGTACAGATACGCAGTATTTT.